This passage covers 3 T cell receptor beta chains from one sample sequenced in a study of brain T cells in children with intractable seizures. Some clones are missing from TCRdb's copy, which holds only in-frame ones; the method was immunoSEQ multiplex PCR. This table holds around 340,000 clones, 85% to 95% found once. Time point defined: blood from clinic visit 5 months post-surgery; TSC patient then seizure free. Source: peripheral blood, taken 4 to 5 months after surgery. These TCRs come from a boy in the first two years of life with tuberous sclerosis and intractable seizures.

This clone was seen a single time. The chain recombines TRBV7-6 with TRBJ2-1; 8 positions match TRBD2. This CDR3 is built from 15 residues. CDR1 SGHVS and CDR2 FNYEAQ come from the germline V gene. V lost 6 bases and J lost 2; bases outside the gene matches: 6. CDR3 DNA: TGTGCCAGCAGTCCAACTAGCGGCACCTACAATGAGCAGTTCTTC. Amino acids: CASSPTSGTYNEQFF. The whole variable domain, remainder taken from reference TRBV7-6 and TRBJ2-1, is GAGVSQSPRYKVTKRGQDVALRCDPISGHVSLYWYRQALGQGPEFLTYFNYEAQQDKSGLPNDRFSAERPEGSISTLTIQRTEQRDSAMYRCASSPTSGTYNEQFFGPGTRLTVL.

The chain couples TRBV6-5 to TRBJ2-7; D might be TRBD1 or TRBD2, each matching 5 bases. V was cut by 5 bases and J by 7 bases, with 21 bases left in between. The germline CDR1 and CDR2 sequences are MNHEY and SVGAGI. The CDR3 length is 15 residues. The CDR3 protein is CASSPRDDGSGEQYF. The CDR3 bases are TGTGCCAGCAGTCCCCGGGACGACGGGTCGGGAGAGCAGTACTTC.

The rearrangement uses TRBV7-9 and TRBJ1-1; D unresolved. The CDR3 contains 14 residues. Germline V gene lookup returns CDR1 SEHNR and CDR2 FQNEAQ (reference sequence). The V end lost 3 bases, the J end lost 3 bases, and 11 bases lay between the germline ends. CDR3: CASSLRGRDTEAFF. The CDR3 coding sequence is TGTGCCAGCAGCTTGCGTGGGAGGGACACTGAAGCTTTCTTT.